These 26 T cell receptor beta chains were sequenced from one sample in a study of T cells in Graves' hyperthyroidism and ophthalmopathy. It was RNA transcripts that yielded the amplified TCR beta CDR3 regions. Carried out on the TCR CDR3, a first-round RT-PCR used the HTBI primer set. MiXCR, run by TCRdb on the multiplex PCR reads, gives a single entry per CDR3 protein. The repertoire holds around 700,000 distinct CDR3 sequences, approximately 19% seen once, with 15% to 20% in the top ten. Sequencing was done on a sample of blood. The receptors were gathered from a woman in her forties or fifties with Graves' hyperthyroidism that later progressed to Graves' ophthalmopathy.

The chain uses TRBV4-1 and TRBJ1-1; D is unclear. CDR1 MGHRA and CDR2 YSYEKL come from the germline V gene. Trimming took 3 bases from V and 4 from J, leaving 15 bases between them. The length of the CDR3 is 15 residues. DNA for the CDR3: TGCGCCAGCAGCCACGCGGGCCTGGGTGCCACTGAAGCTTTCTTT. Protein: CASSHAGLGATEAFF.

The V and J genes are TRBV7-9 and TRBJ2-7, with D uncertain. V dropped 4 bases and J dropped 0 bases, with 16 bases sitting between them. This CDR3 has 16 residues. Germline lookup yields CDR1 SEHNR and CDR2 FQNEAQ (reference sequence). The CDR3, as DNA: TGTGCCAGCAGCTATTTACCGGGCAAAAGCTCCTACGAGCAGTACTTC. Its translation is CASSYLPGKSSYEQYF.

This clonotype was seen a few times. A read error may explain this, as a much larger clone is one base away. The gene calls are TRBV18 and TRBJ1-4; D is unresolved. Germline CDR1 KGHSH, CDR2 LQKENI. This CDR3 has 14 amino acids. The CDR3 coding sequence is TGTGCCGGCTCACCCCGGGGAGCTAATGAAAAACTGTTTTTT. This codes for CAGSPRGANEKLFF.

This clonotype was counted ten times or more. This chain joins TRBV27 and TRBJ1-1, with 10 nucleotides matching TRBD1. The CDR3 consists of 15 residues. CDR1 is MNHEY and CDR2 is SMNVEV in the germline V gene (reference sequence). With V trimmed by 3 bases and J by 5 bases, 6 bases remained unmatched. CDR3 sequence: CASSLPGTGVTEAFF. The DNA of the CDR3 is TGTGCCAGCAGTTTGCCCGGGACAGGGGTGACTGAAGCTTTCTTT.

V usage is TRBV2 and J usage is TRBJ2-7; D call uncertain. The CDR3 has 15 residues. Looked up from germline, CDR1 is SNHLY and CDR2 is FYNNEI. Trimming shortened V by 6 bases and J by 0 bases, and 15 bases separated the two germline ends. CDR3 amino acids: CASRRIPLRSYEQYF. The CDR3, as DNA: TGTGCCAGCAGGAGGATTCCCCTCCGCTCCTACGAGCAGTACTTC.

This clonotype has a count of ten or more. The V gene is TRBV5-1, the J gene TRBJ1-1; D is unresolved. In germline, CDR1 is SGHRS, CDR2 YFSETQ. The V end lost 1 base, the J end lost 0 bases, and 10 bases lay between the germline ends. The CDR3 is made up of 15 amino acids. The CDR3 loop reads CASSLTSSLNTEAFF. CDR3 nucleotides: TGCGCCAGCAGCTTGACTTCCAGCCTGAACACTGAAGCTTTCTTT.

This clonotype was seen at least ten times. The V gene is TRBV5-1, the J gene TRBJ1-5; no clear D gene. CDR3 length equals 13 residues. Per germline, CDR1 SGHRS and CDR2 YFSETQ. V was clipped by 7 bases and J by 4 bases, with 12 bases between them. In nucleotides, the CDR3 is TGCGCCAGCTATATCGGACCAAATCAGCCCCAGCATTTT. This codes for CASYIGPNQPQHF.

There are a few counts of this clonotype. This chain uses TRBV12-3 or TRBV12-4 with TRBJ1-2; unclear D gene. Trimming cost V 3 bases and J 5 bases, with 7 bases left between them. The CDR3 contains 12 residues. The CDR3 reads CASSLGKYGYTF. In DNA, the CDR3 is TGTGCCAGCAGTTTGGGAAAGTATGGCTACACCTTC.

This clonotype was counted ten times or more. The chain combines TRBV2 with TRBJ1-5; TRBD1 is a possible D gene (6 bases). Germline values: CDR1 SNHLY, CDR2 FYNNEI. The CDR3 runs to 15 residues. V shed 8 bases and J shed 4 bases, with 18 bases lying between them. CDR3 sequence reads: CASLLRQEQNQPQHF. CDR3 DNA: TGTGCCAGCCTCCTCCGACAGGAACAGAATCAGCCCCAGCATTTT.

This clonotype was seen more than once but under ten times. The chain joins TRBV6-1 to TRBJ2-7; either TRBD1 or TRBD2 may supply D (5 bases each). Germline V CDR1 and CDR2: MNHNS, SASEGT. Trimming pared 5 bases from V and 3 bases from J, leaving 8 bases between. The CDR3 runs 12 residues. Here the CDR3 reads CASSRGVYEQYF. Written as DNA, the CDR3 is TGTGCCAGCAGTCGAGGGGTCTACGAGCAGTACTTC.

This chain connects TRBV7-2 to TRBJ2-5, with 16 bases fitting TRBD2. This CDR3 spans 17 amino acids. Germline V gives CDR1 SGHTA, CDR2 FQGNSA. J was trimmed by 6 bases and V by 5 bases; bases with no gene match: 9. The CDR3 here is CASSPSPGLAGGKTQYF. CDR3 DNA sequence: TGTGCCAGCAGCCCGTCTCCGGGACTAGCGGGGGGGAAGACCCAGTACTTC.

Ten or more counts support this clonotype. This rearrangement joins TRBV5-1 to TRBJ1-1, with D possibly TRBD1 on 5 matching bases. The germline V and J ends were trimmed by 3 bases and 1 base, with 13 bases remaining between them. In germline, CDR1 is SGHRS, CDR2 YFSETQ. The CDR3 sequence is 15 residues long. CDR3 sequence: CASSSAAGRNTEAFF. In DNA form, the CDR3 reads TGCGCCAGCAGCTCCGCCGCGGGACGGAACACTGAAGCTTTCTTT.

The chain employs TRBV20-1 and TRBJ2-2; TRBD2 might be the D (7 bases). CDR3 length: 15 amino acids. Trimming took off 5 bases at V and 1 base at J, with 14 bases between the two ends. In germline, CDR1 is DFQATT, CDR2 SNEGSKA (reference sequence). CDR3 region: CSAPQGGGNTGELFF. In DNA form, the CDR3 reads TGCAGTGCTCCACAGGGCGGGGGGAACACCGGGGAGCTGTTTTTT.

This clonotype was detected only a few times. This chain links TRBV6-1 with TRBJ1-2, with D maybe TRBD1 (5 bases). The germline V and J ends were trimmed by 2 bases and 4 bases, with 11 bases remaining between them. The V gene's germline CDR1 is MNHNS and CDR2 SASEGT. This CDR3 has 14 residues. The CDR3 loop is CASSEMIGGYGYTF. The CDR3 nucleotides are TGTGCCAGCAGTGAAATGATCGGGGGCTATGGCTACACCTTC.

The chain uses TRBV6-1 and TRBJ2-1; D not resolved. V gave up 2 bases and J gave up 10 bases, with 9 bases separating them. Germline V gene data show CDR1 as MNHNS and CDR2 as SASEGT. There are 12 residues in the CDR3. Written as DNA, the CDR3 is TGTGCCAGCAGTGAACCCTTCGGGGAGCAGTTCTTC. Translating gives CASSEPFGEQFF.

In this sample, this clonotype turned up a few times. This rearrangement joins TRBV10-3 to TRBJ2-2, with a tentative D call TRBD2 (7 bases). V was cut by 3 bases and J by 3 bases, with 14 bases left in between. Germline V gene data show CDR1 as ENHRY and CDR2 as SYGVKD. CDR3 length: 16 amino acids. The DNA for the CDR3 is TGTGCCATCAGTGATGGGGCGGGGGCAGACACCGGGGAGCTGTTTTTT. This translates into CAISDGAGADTGELFF.

The chain employs TRBV9 and TRBJ2-5; 16 bases fit TRBD2. The germline V gene encodes CDR1 SGDLS and CDR2 YYNGEE. J gave up 5 bases and V 0 bases, and 7 bases lay outside the gene matches. There are 18 residues in the CDR3. The CDR3 DNA sequence: TGTGCCAGCAGCGTAGCTCCCGGGACTAGCGGGGGGGCCGAGACCCAGTACTTC. Encoded protein: CASSVAPGTSGGAETQYF.

This clonotype was observed at least ten times. The rearrangement uses TRBV6-6 and TRBJ1-1; D may be TRBD1 (5 bases). In germline, CDR1 is MNHNY, CDR2 SVGAGI (reference sequence). The V and J ends lost 2 bases and 10 bases respectively, with 17 bases between them. This CDR3 is built from 14 residues. The CDR3 DNA reads TGTGCCAGCAGTTACAGAGGGGAGACGGACGTAGCTTTCTTT. Translation gives CASSYRGETDVAFF.

This clonotype was counted ten times or more. The chain carries TRBV11-2 and TRBJ2-1, with 7 nucleotides matching TRBD2. CDR1 and CDR2 from the germline V gene are SGHAT and FQNNGV. CDR3 length: 15 residues. J was trimmed by 3 bases and V by 2 bases; bases with no gene match: 4. The CDR3 loop reads CASSLSGLFYNEQFF. CDR3 DNA: TGTGCCAGCAGCTTATCGGGACTATTCTACAATGAGCAGTTCTTC.

At least ten counts were recorded for this clonotype. The chain uses TRBV20-1 and TRBJ2-4; 9 bases line up with TRBD1. Germline V gene sequence: CDR1 DFQATT, CDR2 SNEGSKA (reference sequence). J lost 1 base, V lost 6 bases, and 10 bases had no gene match. The CDR3 length is 16 residues. CDR3 DNA: TGCAGTGCAAAAAACAGGGGGCTGAAGGCCAAAAACATTCAGTACTTC. Amino acids: CSAKNRGLKAKNIQYF.

Ten or more counts support this clonotype. The V and J genes are TRBV7-9 and TRBJ2-3, with 14 bases matching TRBD2. The CDR3 is 17 amino acids. With V trimmed by 5 bases and J by 2 bases, 6 bases remained unmatched. CDR1 and CDR2 from the germline V gene are SEHNR and FQNEAQ (reference sequence). The CDR3 coding sequence is TGTGCCAGCAGCCTAGGGACTAGCGGGGGAAACACAGATACGCAGTATTTT. Translated, it gives CASSLGTSGGNTDTQYF.

There are a few counts of this clonotype. The chain has TRBV18 and TRBJ1-4; 10 nucleotides line up with TRBD1. This CDR3 is built from 16 residues. Germline V gene data show CDR1 as KGHSH and CDR2 as LQKENI. V lost 10 bases to trimming and J lost 7 bases; unmatched junction nucleotides: 15. The CDR3 spells CATPGRQGASSEKLFF. CDR3 sequence (DNA): TGTGCCACCCCCGGGAGACAGGGGGCTTCGAGTGAAAAACTGTTTTTT. Supplemented by reference TRBV18 and TRBJ1-4, the full variable domain reads NAGVMQNPRHLVRRRGQEARLRCSPMKGHSHVYWYRQLPEEGLKFMVYLQKENIIDESGMPKERFSAEFPKEGPSILRIQQVVRGDSAAYFCATPGRQGASSEKLFFGSGTQLSVL.

The V and J genes are TRBV24-1 and TRBJ2-3, with 8 bases lining up with TRBD2. Germline V gene data show CDR1 as KGHDR and CDR2 as SFDVKD. The V gene end was trimmed by 0 bases and the J gene end by 3 bases; junction bases not matched to a gene: 1. This CDR3 is 15 amino acids long. The CDR3 DNA is TGTGCCACCAGTGATTTGCGGGGGGGAACAGATACGCAGTATTTT. Residues: CATSDLRGGTDTQYF.

This clonotype was picked up many times. This rearrangement joins TRBV30 to TRBJ2-7; TRBD1 matches 7 bases. After removal of 5 bases from V and 2 bases from J, the junction contained 3 bases not matched to a gene. The CDR3 has 12 amino acids. Looked up from germline, CDR1 is GTSNPN and CDR2 is SVGIG (reference sequence). The CDR3: CAWRQGAYEQYF. CDR3 DNA: TGTGCCTGGCGACAGGGCGCCTACGAGCAGTACTTC.

In this sample, this clonotype turned up a few times. This rearrangement joins TRBV19 to TRBJ2-7; weak D call: TRBD1 (6 bases). The CDR3 is 16 amino acids. Trimming stripped 5 bases from V and 3 bases from J, with 20 bases between. Germline V lookup: CDR1 LNHDA, CDR2 SQIVND (reference sequence). The CDR3, as DNA: TGTGCCAGTAGTTTCCAGGGGTTCCAACGAGGCTACGAGCAGTACTTC. Translation gives CASSFQGFQRGYEQYF.

In its sample, this clonotype was seen a few times. The chain carries TRBV4-1 and TRBJ1-3; D gene ambiguous. The CDR3 loop spans 15 amino acids. V shed 0 bases and J shed 0 bases, with 6 bases lying between them. Per the germline V gene, CDR1 is MGHRA and CDR2 is YSYEKL. The CDR3 DNA reads as TGCGCCAGCAGCCAAGAAGTACACTCTGGAAACACCATATATTTT. Its protein is CASSQEVHSGNTIYF.